The 14 T cell receptor beta chains presented below share a single source sample, sequenced in a study of chemoradiotherapy in HPV16-positive cancers. The data were produced by immunoSEQ multiplex PCR, yet TCRdb's version contains in-frame clones alone and is incomplete. The table includes 6,600 or so clones, roughly nine tenths detected once. Sequences were derived from tumor tissue, sampled from a patient who underwent chemoradiotherapy. The source of these receptors is a human donor with HPV-associated anogenital cancer.

The chain combines TRBV11-3 with TRBJ1-1, with TRBD1 matching 8 bases. V was pared by 5 bases and J by 6 bases, with 11 bases of the junction left unmatched. The CDR3 runs to 15 residues. CDR1 and CDR2 (germline): SGHNT, YENEEA. The CDR3: CASSQGQGEGAEAFF. Here the CDR3 DNA reads TGTGCCAGCAGCCAAGGACAGGGTGAAGGAGCTGAAGCTTTCTTT. The whole variable domain, remainder taken from reference TRBV11-3 and TRBJ1-1, is EAGVVQSPRYKIIEKKQPVAFWCNPISGHNTLYWYLQNLGQGPELLIRYENEEAVDDSQLPKDRFSAERLKGVDSTLKIQPAELGDSAVYLCASSQGQGEGAEAFFGQGTRLTVV.

CDR3 amino acids: CAWGTAEEKLFF. The CDR3, as DNA: TGTGCCTGGGGGACCGCGGAGGAAAAACTGTTTTTT. The chain recombines TRBV30 with TRBJ1-4; possible D gene TRBD1, 5 bases. The CDR3 has 12 residues. Germline V lookup: CDR1 GTSNPN, CDR2 SVGIG (reference sequence). V dropped 5 bases and J dropped 8 bases, with 12 bases sitting between them.

The CDR3 DNA reads as TGTGCCAGCAGAGAAGACAGGGGGGAGACTGAAGCTTTCTTT. Translating it yields CASREDRGETEAFF. The V and J genes are TRBV6-5 and TRBJ1-1, with TRBD1 matching 9 bases. CDR1 MNHEY and CDR2 SVGAGI come from the germline V gene. This CDR3 region has 14 residues. V lost 6 bases to trimming and J lost 5 bases; unmatched junction nucleotides: 7.

The CDR3 protein is CASSLGPGDYEQYF. In DNA form, the CDR3 reads TGCGCCAGCAGCCTAGGGCCGGGGGATTACGAGCAGTACTTC. The chain uses TRBV5-1 and TRBJ2-7; D is perhaps TRBD2 (6 bases). The V end lost 4 bases, the J end lost 4 bases, and 15 bases lay between the germline ends. CDR3 length: 14 residues. Germline CDR1 and CDR2: SGHRS and YFSETQ.

V is TRBV15 and J is TRBJ2-7, with TRBD1 matching 7 bases. The junction had 4 bases not matched to a gene; V was cut back by 0 bases and J by 2 bases. The CDR3 runs 15 residues. Germline CDR1 is LNHNV and CDR2 is YYDKDF (reference sequence). CDR3 protein: CATSRDPGTAYEQYF. The CDR3 coding sequence is TGTGCCACCAGCAGAGATCCAGGGACAGCCTACGAGCAGTACTTC.

V gene TRBV6-4 combines with J gene TRBJ2-1, with TRBD2 matching 10 bases. Germline values: CDR1 MRHNA, CDR2 SNTAGT. With V trimmed by 8 bases and J by 4 bases, 8 bases remained unmatched. The CDR3 consists of 15 residues. CDR3 DNA: TGTGCCAGCTCATTGACTAGCGGGTTATACAATGAGCAGTTCTTC. Amino acids: CASSLTSGLYNEQFF.

A single count supports this clone. The V call is TRBV29-1, the J call TRBJ2-3, with D tentatively TRBD2 (6 bases). The germline V gene has CDR1 SQVTM and CDR2 ANQGSEA. V was clipped by 3 bases and J by 3 bases, with 13 bases between them. The CDR3 totals 14 residues. The CDR3 region is CSVDGRAGTDTQYF. CDR3 bases: TGCAGCGTTGATGGTAGAGCGGGTACAGATACGCAGTATTTT.

The gene calls are TRBV6-1 and TRBJ1-3; D is uncertain. Germline CDR1 is MNHNS and CDR2 is SASEGT. The CDR3 consists of 15 residues. Trimming pared 7 bases from V and 0 bases from J, leaving 13 bases between. The CDR3 DNA reads TGTGCCAGCACCTGGATGCCCTTCTCTGGAAACACCATATATTTT. This gives the protein CASTWMPFSGNTIYF.

About this clone itself: The same CDR3 also results from other DNA sequences found in this sample. V is TRBV6-5 and J is TRBJ2-6; maybe TRBD1 (5 bases). Trimming pared 11 bases from V and 4 bases from J, leaving 9 bases between. CDR3 length: 12 amino acids. Germline CDR1 is MNHEY and CDR2 is SVGAGI. CDR3 DNA sequence: TGTGCCTCGAGGACAGGGGCCAACGTCCTGACTTTC. Protein sequence: CASRTGANVLTF.

This chain connects TRBV9 to TRBJ1-2; TRBD1 aligns across 8 bases. Germline values: CDR1 SGDLS, CDR2 YYNGEE. The CDR3 runs 15 residues. V shed 0 bases, J shed 6 bases, and the junction held 7 bases outside the gene matches. The CDR3 bases are TGTGCCAGCAGCGTAGAACAGGGGGGCTCCCATGGCTACACCTTC. Translated: CASSVEQGGSHGYTF.

This chain links TRBV5-1 with TRBJ2-3; D remains ambiguous. The CDR3 contains 15 residues. The V end lost 0 bases, the J end lost 2 bases, and 10 bases lay between the germline ends. From germline, CDR1 is SGHRS and CDR2 YFSETQ. Here the CDR3 DNA reads TGCGCCAGCAGCTTGGATGGGAACCCCACAGATACGCAGTATTTT. This gives the protein CASSLDGNPTDTQYF. Based on the CDR3 plus reference TRBV5-1 and TRBJ2-3, the full variable domain is KAGVTQTPRYLIKTRGQQVTLSCSPISGHRSVSWYQQTPGQGLQFLFEYFSETQRNKGNFPGRFSGRQFSNSRSEMNVSTLELGDSALYLCASSLDGNPTDTQYFGPGTRLTVL.

The chain uses TRBV6-1 and TRBJ1-1; D unresolved. CDR1 and CDR2 from the germline V gene are MNHNS and SASEGT. The ends were cut back, 3 bases at V and 4 bases at J, with 12 bases in the middle. CDR3 length: 14 amino acids. CDR3 amino acids: CASSDWGEGTEAFF. The CDR3 coding sequence is TGTGCCAGCAGTGATTGGGGTGAGGGCACTGAAGCTTTCTTT.

This rearrangement joins TRBV4-1 to TRBJ1-1; 8 nucleotides match TRBD1. The CDR3 totals 13 residues. CDR1 MGHRA and CDR2 YSYEKL come from the germline V gene. The J segment lost 5 bases and the V segment lost 2 bases, leaving 1 base of the junction unmatched. For the CDR3, the DNA is TGCGCCAGCAGCCAACAGGGGGCTACTGAAGCTTTCTTT. This translates into CASSQQGATEAFF.

CDR3 in DNA: TGTGCCAGTAGTATTCTGAACACTGAAGCTTTCTTT. As protein: CASSILNTEAFF. V gene TRBV19 combines with J gene TRBJ1-1, with D hard to call. This CDR3 spans 12 amino acids. V lost 3 bases to trimming and J lost 0 bases, with 2 bases between them. Germline V gene lookup returns CDR1 LNHDA and CDR2 SQIVND (reference sequence).